This T cell receptor (beta chain) came from a study of neurological immune-mediated disorders. Study-level findings and limits: Phylogenetic grouping assigned the repertoires of 18 of 34 multiple sclerosis patients to a single cluster of related CDR3 sequences. This cluster may be a repertoire-level signature.

Ten or more counts support this clonotype. Its antigen is undetermined. TCRdb redid the calling of the 5' RACE reads with MiXCR, one entry per CDR3 protein. The sample contains 90,000 to 150,000 distinct CDR3 sequences, about 3.2% of which appear only once. The clonotype comes from a woman in her 30s with multiple sclerosis. The sample taken for sequencing was PBMCs.

This CDR3 reads CASSRGAEGNEAFF. The CDR3 coding sequence is TGTGCCAGCAGTCGGGGTGCTGAGGGGAATGAAGCTTTCTTT. The chain has TRBV6-6 and TRBJ1-1; TRBD1 is a possible D gene (5 bases). Germline CDR1 reads MNHNY; CDR2 reads SVGAGI (reference sequence). The V and J ends lost 5 bases and 7 bases respectively, with 17 bases between them. The CDR3 loop spans 14 amino acids.